The sequence of this T cell receptor (beta chain) was determined in a study of early stage breast cancer tumors. The CDR3 runs to 16 residues. Per the germline V gene, CDR1 is LNHDA and CDR2 is SQIVND (reference sequence). The V end lost 3 bases, the J end lost 1 base, and 12 bases lay between the germline ends. Clones were read by immunoSEQ multiplex PCR, and TCRdb kept only the in-frame ones, dropping some. The table includes about 6,000 clones, approximately 78% detected once. The clonotype originates from a person aged 70 to 85 with breast cancer. V and J are TRBV19 and TRBJ2-2; TRBD1 is a possible D gene (6 bases). Source material: normal breast tissue next to the tumor. For the CDR3, the DNA is TGTGCCAGTAGTATCTGGGGGACAAGGAACACCGGGGAGCTGTTTTTT. This gives the protein CASSIWGTRNTGELFF. Based on the CDR3 plus reference TRBV19 and TRBJ2-2, the full variable domain is DGGITQSPKYLFRKEGQNVTLSCEQNLNHDAMYWYRQDPGQGLRLIYYSQIVNDFQKGDIAEGYSVSREKKESFPLTVTSAQKNPTAFYLCASSIWGTRNTGELFFGEGSRLTVL.